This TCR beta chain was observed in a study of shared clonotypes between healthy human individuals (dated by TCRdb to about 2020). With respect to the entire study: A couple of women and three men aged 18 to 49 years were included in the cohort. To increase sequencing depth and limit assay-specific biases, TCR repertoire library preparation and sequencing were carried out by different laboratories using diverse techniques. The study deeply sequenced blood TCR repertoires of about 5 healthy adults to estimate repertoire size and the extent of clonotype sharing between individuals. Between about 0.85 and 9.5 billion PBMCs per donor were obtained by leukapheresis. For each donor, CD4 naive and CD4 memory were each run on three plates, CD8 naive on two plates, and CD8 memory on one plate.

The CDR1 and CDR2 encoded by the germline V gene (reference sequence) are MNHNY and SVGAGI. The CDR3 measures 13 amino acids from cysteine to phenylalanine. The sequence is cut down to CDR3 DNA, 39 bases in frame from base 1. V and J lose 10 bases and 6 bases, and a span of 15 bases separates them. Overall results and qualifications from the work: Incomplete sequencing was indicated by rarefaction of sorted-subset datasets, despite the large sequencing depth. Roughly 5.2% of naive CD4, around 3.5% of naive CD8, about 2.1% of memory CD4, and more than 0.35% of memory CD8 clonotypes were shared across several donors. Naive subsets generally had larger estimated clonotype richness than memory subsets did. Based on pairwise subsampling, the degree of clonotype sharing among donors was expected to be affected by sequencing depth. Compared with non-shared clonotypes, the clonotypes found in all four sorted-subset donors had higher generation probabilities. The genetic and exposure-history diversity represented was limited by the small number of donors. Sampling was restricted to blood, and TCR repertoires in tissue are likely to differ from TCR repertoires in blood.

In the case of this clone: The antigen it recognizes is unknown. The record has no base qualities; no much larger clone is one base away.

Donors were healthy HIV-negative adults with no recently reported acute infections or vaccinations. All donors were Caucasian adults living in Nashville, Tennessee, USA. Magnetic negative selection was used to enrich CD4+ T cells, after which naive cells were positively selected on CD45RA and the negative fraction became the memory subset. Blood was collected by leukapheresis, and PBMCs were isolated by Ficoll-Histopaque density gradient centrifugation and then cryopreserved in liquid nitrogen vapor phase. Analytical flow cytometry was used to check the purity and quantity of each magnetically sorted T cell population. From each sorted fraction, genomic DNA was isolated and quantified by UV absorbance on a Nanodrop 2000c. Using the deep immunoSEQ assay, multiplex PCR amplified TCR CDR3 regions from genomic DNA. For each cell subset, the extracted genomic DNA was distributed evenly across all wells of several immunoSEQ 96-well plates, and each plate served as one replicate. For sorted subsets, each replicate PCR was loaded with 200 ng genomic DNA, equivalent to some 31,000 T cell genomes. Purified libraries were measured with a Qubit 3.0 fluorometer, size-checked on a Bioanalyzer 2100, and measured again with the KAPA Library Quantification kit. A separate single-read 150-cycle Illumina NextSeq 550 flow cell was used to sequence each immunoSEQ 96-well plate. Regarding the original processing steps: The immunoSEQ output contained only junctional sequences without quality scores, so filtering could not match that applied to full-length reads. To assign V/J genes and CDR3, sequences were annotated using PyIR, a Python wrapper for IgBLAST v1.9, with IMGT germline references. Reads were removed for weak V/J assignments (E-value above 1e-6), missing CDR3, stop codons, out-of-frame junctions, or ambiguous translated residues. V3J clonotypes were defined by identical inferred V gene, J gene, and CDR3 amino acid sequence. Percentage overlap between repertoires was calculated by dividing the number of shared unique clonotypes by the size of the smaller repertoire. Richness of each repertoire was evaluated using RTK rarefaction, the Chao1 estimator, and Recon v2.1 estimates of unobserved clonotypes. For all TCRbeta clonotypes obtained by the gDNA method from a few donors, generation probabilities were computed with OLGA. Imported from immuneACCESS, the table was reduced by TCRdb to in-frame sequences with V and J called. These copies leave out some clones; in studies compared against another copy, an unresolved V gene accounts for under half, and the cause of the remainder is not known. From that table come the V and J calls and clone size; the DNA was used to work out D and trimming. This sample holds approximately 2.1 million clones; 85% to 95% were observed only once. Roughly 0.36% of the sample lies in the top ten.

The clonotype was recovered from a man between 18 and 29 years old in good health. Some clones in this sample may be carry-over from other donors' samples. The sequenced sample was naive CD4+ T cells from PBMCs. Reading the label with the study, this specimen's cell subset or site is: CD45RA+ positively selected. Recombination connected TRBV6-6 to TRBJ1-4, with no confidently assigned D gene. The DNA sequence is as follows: TGTGCCACCGCAACCGCAGCGTATGAAAAACTGTTTTTT. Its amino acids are CATATAAYEKLFF.